In its sample, the clone carrying this T cell receptor beta chain was seen a few times. The target antigen is unknown. Germline V gene sequence: CDR1 SGHDT, CDR2 YYEEEE. Trimming took 0 bases from V and 3 from J, leaving 3 bases between them. CDR3 size: 12 residues. The data belong to a study of T cells after yellow fever vaccination. Whole-study findings and limits: There was a possibility that FACS-sorted repertoires contained abundant clonotypes contaminating from the bulk population.

TCRdb analysed the 5' RACE reads with MiXCR anew, one entry per CDR3 protein. This sample has under 400,000 distinct CDR3 sequences, with under 14% found just once. The TCR comes from a man aged 18 to 35 who received the YFV17D yellow fever vaccine. V gene TRBV5-6 combines with J gene TRBJ2-5; D is unclear. Material: PBMCs, obtained on the day of the first yellow fever vaccination. CDR3 region: CASSLVKETQYF. CDR3 bases: TGTGCCAGCAGCTTGGTAAAAGAGACCCAGTACTTC.